The entry below describes one TCR beta chain. Generated by immunoSEQ multiplex PCR, the TCRdb table keeps only in-frame clones and is missing some. The data hold 57,000 or so clones, with around 91% observed a single time. The CDR3 covers 17 residues. Trimming removed 3 bases from V and 3 bases from J; junction bases left unmatched: 9. Germline V CDR1 and CDR2: SGHTA, FQGNSA. The sample originates from a study of control samples from healthy donors and cancer patients. Material: PBMCs. The chain links TRBV7-2 to TRBJ2-3, with 10 bases identical to TRBD1. This receptor was identified in a man aged 55-75 years with colorectal cancer. The CDR3 region is CASSFTDRGYKTDTQYF. For the CDR3, the DNA is TGTGCCAGCAGCTTTACGGACAGGGGGTATAAAACAGATACGCAGTATTTT.